The 16 T cell receptor beta chains below all came from one sample that was sequenced in a study of T cell repertoires in cytomegalovirus infection (dated 2019 in TCRdb). The sequencer listed for this sample is Illumina HiSeq 1500. TCRdb redid the processing of the public reads, applying fastp at Q25 and MiXCR, and retained in-frame beta chains. For every CDR3 protein sequence, its rows merge into one entry that carries the most common genes and DNA. The table for this sample lists around 490,000 distinct CDR3 sequences; about 30% of them were counted only once. Under 15% of the sample goes to the ten largest clones. The sample consisted of PBMCs. These receptor sequences come from a human donor in good health (CMV status not recorded). Some clones in this sample may be carry-over from other donors' samples.

Written as DNA, the CDR3 is TGTGCCAGTAGTATAGGGGACAACATCAATGAGCAGTTCTTC. It yields the protein CASSIGDNINEQFF. This chain connects TRBV19 to TRBJ2-1; D may be TRBD1 (6 bases). From germline, CDR1 is LNHDA and CDR2 SQIVND (reference sequence). This CDR3 contains 14 residues. V lost 1 base, J lost 6 bases, and 10 bases lay in between.

This clonotype came up a few times. The chain uses TRBV19 and TRBJ2-1; D is perhaps TRBD2 (5 bases). The CDR3 loop spans 13 amino acids. Between the trimmed V and J ends, which lost 1 base and 7 bases, there was a span of 8 bases. Germline assignment: CDR1 LNHDA and CDR2 SQIVND (reference sequence). CDR3 protein: CASSIGSVNEQFF. CDR3 coding DNA: TGTGCCAGTAGTATAGGTAGCGTTAATGAGCAGTTCTTC.

This clonotype was counted a few times. The chain employs TRBV4-2 and TRBJ2-7, with TRBD2 as a possible D gene (5 bases). The CDR3 sequence is 15 residues long. The V end lost 1 base, the J end lost 0 bases, and 10 bases lay between the germline ends. CDR1 is LGHNA, CDR2 YNFKEQ, per germline. The CDR3 sequence: CASSQAFGSSYEQYF. The DNA of the CDR3 is TGTGCCAGCAGCCAAGCGTTTGGGAGCTCCTACGAGCAGTACTTC.

The gene calls are TRBV11-3 and TRBJ2-5, with 9 bases that match TRBD1. Germline V gene sequence: CDR1 SGHNT, CDR2 YENEEA. Trimming at V came to 2 bases and at J to 4 bases, leaving 5 bases not matched to a gene. The CDR3 contains 15 residues. CDR3 amino acids: CASSLSTGGGETQYF. The DNA for the CDR3 is TGTGCCAGCAGCTTATCGACAGGGGGGGGAGAGACCCAGTACTTC. Looking up the rest from reference TRBV11-3 and TRBJ2-5 gives the full variable domain: EAGVVQSPRYKIIEKKQPVAFWCNPISGHNTLYWYLQNLGQGPELLIRYENEEAVDDSQLPKDRFSAERLKGVDSTLKIQPAELGDSAVYLCASSLSTGGGETQYFGPGTRLLVL.

The V gene is TRBV28, the J gene TRBJ2-7, with 8 bases fitting TRBD1. Germline lookup yields CDR1 MDHEN and CDR2 SYDVKM. V was clipped by 7 bases and J by 3 bases; unmatched bases: 11. The CDR3 is made up of 15 amino acids. The CDR3 coding sequence is TGTGCCAGCACCCTCGGACAGGGTGATGGCTACGAGCAGTACTTC. The encoded protein is CASTLGQGDGYEQYF.

This clonotype was seen a handful of times. The V gene is TRBV12-3 or TRBV12-4, the J gene TRBJ1-1; perhaps TRBD1 as D (5 bases). This CDR3 is 13 amino acids long. The V end was cut by 5 bases, the J end by 1 base, with 8 bases between. This CDR3 is CASSGTANTEAFF. CDR3 in DNA: TGTGCCAGCAGTGGGACGGCGAACACTGAAGCTTTCTTT.

The J gene is TRBJ2-7, the V gene TRBV7-2, with D perhaps matching TRBD1 (6 bases). Germline V gene data show CDR1 as SGHTA and CDR2 as FQGNSA. V dropped 5 bases and J dropped 4 bases, with 15 bases sitting between them. CDR3 length equals 14 residues. The CDR3 coding sequence is TGTGCCAGCAGCGTCCAGGGGCTCCTTTACGAGCAGTACTTC. Amino acids: CASSVQGLLYEQYF.

This chain joins TRBV18 and TRBJ2-1, with 7 positions matching TRBD2. Germline-derived CDR1 and CDR2 are KGHSH and LQKENI. The CDR3 covers 15 residues. The ends lost 3 bases at V and 9 bases at J; junction bases unmatched: 11. The CDR3 loop reads CASSPGASGSREQFF. The DNA for the CDR3 is TGTGCCAGCTCACCTGGTGCTAGCGGTAGTCGTGAGCAGTTCTTC.

This clonotype was found a few times. This sequence joins TRBV5-4 and TRBJ1-4; no firm D call. Germline-derived CDR1 and CDR2 are SGHNT and YYREEE (reference sequence). The germline V and J ends were trimmed by 0 bases and 5 bases, with 11 bases remaining between them. This CDR3 is 15 amino acids long. CDR3 coding DNA: TGTGCCAGCAGCTTGGAAACGGGAGGAAATGAAAAACTGTTTTTT. This translates into CASSLETGGNEKLFF. Looking up the rest from reference TRBV5-4 and TRBJ1-4 gives the full variable domain: ETGVTQSPTHLIKTRGQQVTLRCSSQSGHNTVSWYQQALGQGPQFIFQYYREEENGRGNFPPRFSGLQFPNYSSELNVNALELDDSALYLCASSLETGGNEKLFFGSGTQLSVL.

The genes are TRBV5-1 and TRBJ2-1; 15 bases line up with TRBD2. CDR1 and CDR2 from the germline V gene are SGHRS and YFSETQ. Trimming removed 3 bases from V and 1 base from J; junction bases left unmatched: 8. CDR3 size: 19 residues. CDR3 sequence: CASSSRGTSGRSSYNEQFF. The DNA for the CDR3 is TGCGCCAGCAGCTCGCGGGGGACTAGCGGGAGGAGTTCCTACAATGAGCAGTTCTTC.

The rearrangement joins TRBV10-3 to TRBJ1-5; tentatively, D is TRBD1 (5 bases). The CDR3 runs to 11 residues. Germline V gene lookup returns CDR1 ENHRY and CDR2 SYGVKD. This chain's CDR3 is CASGGNQPQHF. DNA for the CDR3: TGTGCGTCGGGGGGCAATCAGCCCCAGCATTTT.

In its sample, this clonotype was seen a few times. The rearrangement joins TRBV7-2 to TRBJ1-5; 8 positions agree with TRBD1. The V and J ends lost 5 bases and 6 bases, in that order; junction bases with no gene match: 9. Germline V lookup: CDR1 SGHTA, CDR2 FQGNSA. This CDR3 contains 15 residues. This chain's CDR3 is CASSIRQGQGQPQHF. As DNA, the CDR3 is TGTGCCAGCAGCATACGACAGGGGCAGGGTCAGCCCCAGCATTTT.

This clonotype was seen only a few times. The rearrangement links TRBV7-2 to TRBJ2-3, with 10 bases that match TRBD2. Germline trimming cut 4 bases from V and 2 bases from J; bases unmatched to any gene: 6. The germline CDR1 and CDR2 sequences are SGHTA and FQGNSA. The CDR3 length is 16 residues. CDR3 loop: CASSYRLAGATDTQYF. In DNA, the CDR3 is TGTGCCAGCAGCTACCGACTAGCGGGTGCCACAGATACGCAGTATTTT.

The sample holds many counts of this clonotype. This sequence joins TRBV11-2 and TRBJ2-1; TRBD2 matches 10 bases. The CDR3 loop spans 15 amino acids. V shed 5 bases and J 4 bases; nucleotides not matched to a gene: 5. The germline CDR1 and CDR2 sequences are SGHAT and FQNNGV. The CDR3 nucleotides read TGTGCCAGCAGCCGATTAGCGGGAGGTTACAATGAGCAGTTCTTC. It translates to CASSRLAGGYNEQFF.

The chain employs TRBV7-9 and TRBJ1-2; D gene unclear. Per the germline V gene, CDR1 is SEHNR and CDR2 is FQNEAQ (reference sequence). The CDR3 runs to 15 residues. V lost 3 bases and J 3 bases, leaving 14 bases between the germline ends. CDR3 in amino acids: CASSLRRRHDYGYTF. The CDR3 nucleotides read TGTGCCAGCAGCTTGAGGAGGCGGCACGACTATGGCTACACCTTC. Using reference TRBV7-9 and TRBJ1-2 for the parts outside the CDR3, the full variable domain is DTGVSQNPRHKITKRGQNVTFRCDPISEHNRLYWYRQTLGQGPEFLTYFQNEAQLEKSRLLSDRFSAERPKGSFSTLEIQRTEQGDSAMYLCASSLRRRHDYGYTFGSGTRLTVV.

The V gene is TRBV12-3 or TRBV12-4, the J gene TRBJ2-1, with a tentative D call TRBD2 (6 bases). V dropped 4 bases and J dropped 0 bases, with 16 bases sitting between them. This CDR3 has 17 residues. The chain's CDR3 is CASSSIAGWSSYNEQFF. The CDR3 nucleotides are TGTGCCAGCAGTTCTATTGCGGGATGGAGCTCCTACAATGAGCAGTTCTTC.